The present entry profiles one T cell receptor beta chain with its context. What it binds is not known. These data come from a study of response to subunit inactivated influenza vaccine. Study-wide points: The authors offered the suggestion that each seasonal influenza vaccination recruits few new T cells.

TCRdb re-called the RT-PCR reads through MiXCR, storing one row per CDR3 protein. This sample yields around 250,000 distinct CDR3 sequences, of which roughly an eighth are seen a single time; about 7.8% belongs to the top ten. This TCR was sampled from a middle-aged man who received an inactivated influenza vaccine. The sequences come from non-naive T cells sorted from PBMCs, collected about 14 days before vaccination.

The CDR3 here is CASSQERVITGELFF. Here the CDR3 DNA reads TGTGCCAGCAGCCAAGAGAGAGTCATCACCGGGGAGCTGTTTTTT. The gene calls are TRBV4-2 and TRBJ2-2; D uncertain. CDR3 length equals 15 residues. V was cut by 0 bases and J by 4 bases, with 9 bases left in between. Per the germline V gene, CDR1 is LGHNA and CDR2 is YNFKEQ.